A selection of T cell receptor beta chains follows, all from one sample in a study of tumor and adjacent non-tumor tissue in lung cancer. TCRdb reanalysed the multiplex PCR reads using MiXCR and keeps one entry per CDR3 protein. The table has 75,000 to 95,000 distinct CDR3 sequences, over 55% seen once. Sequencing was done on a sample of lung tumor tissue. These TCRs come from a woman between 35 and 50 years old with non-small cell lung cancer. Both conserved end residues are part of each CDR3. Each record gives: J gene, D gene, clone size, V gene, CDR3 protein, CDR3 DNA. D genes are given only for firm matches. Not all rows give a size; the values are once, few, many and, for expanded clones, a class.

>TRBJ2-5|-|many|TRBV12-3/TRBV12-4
CASSVTETEETQYF
TGTGCCAGCAGCGTGACAGAGACGGAAGAGACCCAGTACTTC
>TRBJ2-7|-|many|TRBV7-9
CASSYNQGYEQYF
TGTGCCAGCAGTTATAATCAGGGCTACGAGCAGTACTTC
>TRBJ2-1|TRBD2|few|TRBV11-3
CASSLGLAVGDSYNEQFF
TGTGCCAGCAGCCTTGGACTAGCCGTGGGTGACTCCTACAATGAGCAGTTCTTC
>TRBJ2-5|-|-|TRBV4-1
CVSSQGIGTQETQYF
TGCGTCAGCAGCCAAGGGATAGGAACACAAGAGACCCAGTACTTC
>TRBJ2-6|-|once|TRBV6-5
CASSLTGPFSGTNVLTF
TGTGCCAGCAGCCTCACGGGACCGTTCTCTGGGACCAACGTCCTGACTTTC
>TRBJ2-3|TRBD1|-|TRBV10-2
CTSSEDRMATDTQYF
TGCACCAGTAGTGAGGACAGGATGGCCACAGATACGCAGTATTTT
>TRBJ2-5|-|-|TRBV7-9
CASSLLGGYETQYF
TGTGCCAGCAGCTTATTGGGCGGATATGAGACCCAGTACTTC
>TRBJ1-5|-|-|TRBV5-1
CASSLASGPQHF
TGCGCCAGCAGCCTCGCCTCAGGGCCGCAGCATTTT
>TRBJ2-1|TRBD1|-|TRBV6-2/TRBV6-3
CASSPGTGERNEYFF
TGTGCCAGCAGTCCCGGGACAGGGGAGCGCAATGAGTACTTCTTC
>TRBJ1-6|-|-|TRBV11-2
CASSADGRLNSPLHF
TGTGCCAGCAGCGCGGACGGACGGTTAAATTCACCCCTCCACTTT
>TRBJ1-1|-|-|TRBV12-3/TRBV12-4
CASSLRGGVNTEAFF
TGTGCCAGCAGTTTGCGTGGAGGTGTGAACACTGAAGCTTTCTTT
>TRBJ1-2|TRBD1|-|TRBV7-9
CVSGGQGLWTF
TGTGTCAGTGGTGGACAGGGGCTATGGACCTTC
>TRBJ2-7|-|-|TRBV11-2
CASSPLGGQAYYEQYF
TGTGCCAGCAGCCCCCTCGGTGGGCAGGCATACTACGAACAGTACTTC
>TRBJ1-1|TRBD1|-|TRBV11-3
CASRDPGQVADTEAFF
TGTGCCAGCAGAGATCCGGGACAGGTGGCAGACACCGAAGCTTTCTTT
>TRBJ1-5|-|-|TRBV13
CANNRGGGYTQPQHF
TGTGCCAACAACAGAGGGGGGGGTTACACTCAGCCCCAGCATTTT
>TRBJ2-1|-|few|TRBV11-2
CASNLGANNEQFF
TGTGCCAGCAACTTAGGAGCCAACAATGAGCAGTTCTTC
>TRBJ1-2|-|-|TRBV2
CANSEHDKSNYGYTF
TGTGCCAACAGTGAGCACGACAAATCGAACTATGGCTACACCTTC
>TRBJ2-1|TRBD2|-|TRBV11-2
CVSSLGRRGYSSYNEHFF
TGTGTCAGCAGCTTAGGGAGGCGGGGGTATTCCTCTTACAATGAGCATTTCTTC
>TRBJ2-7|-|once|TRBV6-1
CASTLVYEQYF
TGTGCCAGCACTTTGGTCTACGAGCAGTACTTC
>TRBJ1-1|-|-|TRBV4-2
CASSQSWTSGTEAFF
TGTGCCAGCAGCCAGTCATGGACTTCGGGCACTGAAGCTTTCTTT
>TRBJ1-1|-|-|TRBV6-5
CVSSSLGRDTETIF
TGTGTCAGCAGCAGCCTGGGACGGGACACTGAAACTATCTTT
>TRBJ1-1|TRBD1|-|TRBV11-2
CASSHDRGDTEAFF
TGTGCCAGCAGTCACGACAGGGGAGACACTGAAGCTTTCTTT
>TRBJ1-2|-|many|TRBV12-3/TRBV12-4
CASSSAYREGYGYTF
TGTGCCAGCAGTTCAGCGTACAGGGAGGGCTATGGCTACACCTTC
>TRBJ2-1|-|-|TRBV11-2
CASSKTLAAVFNEQFF
TGTGCCAGCAGCAAGACACTAGCTGCTGTGTTCAATGAGCAGTTCTTC
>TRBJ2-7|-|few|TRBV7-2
CASSLVRGGQYF
TGTGCCAGCAGCTTAGTCCGGGGAGGGCAGTACTTC
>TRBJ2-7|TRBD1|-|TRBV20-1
CSAQGQTHELYF
TGCAGTGCCCAGGGACAGACCCATGAGCTGTACTTC
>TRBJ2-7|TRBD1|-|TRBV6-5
CANSRDSRGSSYEQHF
TGTGCCAACAGCCGGGACAGCAGAGGAAGCTCCTACGAGCAGCATTTC
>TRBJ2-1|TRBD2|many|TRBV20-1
CSAQKTSGIYEQFF
TGCAGTGCCCAAAAGACTAGCGGGATCTATGAGCAGTTCTTC